The 30 T cell receptor beta chains below come from one sample, sequenced in a study of blood T cell repertoires in COVID-19. TCRdb keeps only in-frame clones here, not all; method: immunoSEQ multiplex PCR. This table has about 200,000 clones, 70% to 85% appearing once. The sample comprised peripheral blood. The receptors stem from a human donor with acute or convalescent COVID-19. The donor label of this sample is uncertain.

This chain uses TRBV6-5 with TRBJ2-1; TRBD1 matches 10 bases. Germline trimming cut 6 bases from V and 4 bases from J; bases unmatched to any gene: 3. The CDR3 is made up of 14 amino acids. The germline CDR1 and CDR2 sequences are MNHEY and SVGAGI. The CDR3, as DNA: TGTGCCAGCAGCCGGGACAGGGGTTACAATGAGCAGTTCTTC. This sequence encodes CASSRDRGYNEQFF.

This clone was counted a single time. The CDR3 reads CASSSGTSEKQYF. CDR3 sequence (DNA): TGTGCCAGCAGCTCCGGGACTAGCGAAAAGCAGTACTTC. The genes are TRBV7-9 and TRBJ2-7, with 10 nucleotides matching TRBD2. The V segment lost 4 bases and the J segment 8 bases; nucleotides outside the gene matches: 5. Germline values: CDR1 SEHNR, CDR2 FQNEAQ (reference sequence). The CDR3 totals 13 residues.

This chain connects TRBV28 to TRBJ1-5; 7 bases are shared with TRBD1. There are 17 residues in the CDR3. V was pared by 5 bases and J by 0 bases, with 10 bases of the junction left unmatched. Germline V gives CDR1 MDHEN, CDR2 SYDVKM. CDR3 amino acids: CASSRGTASYSNQPQHF. The CDR3, as DNA: TGTGCCAGCAGTCGCGGGACAGCGAGTTATAGCAATCAGCCCCAGCATTTT.

The chain uses TRBV5-4 and TRBJ2-7; TRBD1 aligns across 9 bases. Germline V gene data show CDR1 as SGHNT and CDR2 as YYREEE (reference sequence). The CDR3 consists of 14 residues. Trimming took 4 bases from V and 1 from J; bases not matched to a gene: 3. The CDR3 coding sequence is TGTGCCAGCAGCCGCGACAGGGGGTCCTACGAGCAGTACTTC. Protein product: CASSRDRGSYEQYF.

The rearrangement joins TRBV6-2 or TRBV6-3 to TRBJ1-5; 9 bases agree with TRBD1. The junction had 12 bases not matched to a gene; V was cut back by 6 bases and J by 0 bases. The CDR3 contains 18 residues. CDR1 and CDR2 from the germline V gene are MNHEY and SVGEGT. The CDR3 DNA is TGTGCCAGCAGCCAAACAGGGACAGGGAAACTTAGCAATCAGCCCCAGCATTTT. This sequence encodes CASSQTGTGKLSNQPQHF.

With respect to this clone: The identical CDR3 is also encoded by other nucleotide sequences in the sample. V is TRBV18 and J is TRBJ2-5; tentatively, D is TRBD1 (6 bases). The V end was cut by 2 bases, the J end by 2 bases, with 9 bases between. Germline-derived CDR1 and CDR2 are KGHSH and LQKENI. The CDR3 sequence is 14 residues long. CDR3 DNA sequence: TGTGCCAGCTCACCATCAGGGGTTCAAGAGACCCAGTACTTC. Residues: CASSPSGVQETQYF.

The rearrangement links TRBV6-5 to TRBJ2-2; 8 bases align to TRBD1. Germline V gene data show CDR1 as MNHEY and CDR2 as SVGAGI. The CDR3 length is 15 residues. V lost 4 bases and J lost 7; bases outside the gene matches: 8. The CDR3 bases are TGTGCCAGCAGTTTTGGTCAGGGGGCTTTCGGGGAGCTGTTTTTT. Amino acids: CASSFGQGAFGELFF.

The chain is built from TRBV18 and TRBJ2-7, with D possibly being TRBD1 (6 bases). V gave up 4 bases and J gave up 5 bases, with 12 bases separating them. Per the germline V gene, CDR1 is KGHSH and CDR2 is LQKENI. The CDR3 is 13 residues long. CDR3 protein: CASSQTGLDEQYF. DNA of the CDR3: TGTGCCAGCTCACAAACAGGGCTAGACGAGCAGTACTTC.

Notes on this clone: Other DNA sequences in the same sample also yield this CDR3. J is TRBJ1-6 and V is TRBV6-8; no clear D. Trimming stripped 5 bases from V and 13 bases from J, with 12 bases between. The germline CDR1 and CDR2 sequences are MNHGY and SAAAGT. The CDR3 loop spans 12 amino acids. DNA for the CDR3: TGTGCCAGCAGTCCGCTAGGAAAGCCCCTCCACTTT. It yields the protein CASSPLGKPLHF.

The gene calls are TRBV6-5 and TRBJ1-1; the D is unclear. The CDR3 loop spans 13 amino acids. The germline CDR1 and CDR2 sequences are MNHEY and SVGAGI. Trimming pared 5 bases from V and 1 base from J, leaving 8 bases between. CDR3 sequence (DNA): TGTGCCAGCAGTAACCCCGGGAACACTGAAGCTTTCTTT. Amino acid sequence: CASSNPGNTEAFF.

The chain uses TRBV6-6 and TRBJ2-4; 7 bases align to TRBD1. Germline V gene sequence: CDR1 MNHNY, CDR2 SVGAGI (reference sequence). Unmatched junction bases numbered 10, after V lost 5 bases and J lost 0 bases. The CDR3 runs 17 residues. The CDR3 sequence: CASSPYGQALAKNIQYF. DNA for the CDR3: TGTGCCAGCAGTCCTTACGGACAGGCTCTAGCCAAAAACATTCAGTACTTC.

J is TRBJ2-3 and V is TRBV7-3; 7 nucleotides agree with TRBD1. With V trimmed by 5 bases and J by 1 base, 6 bases remained unmatched. Germline V gene lookup returns CDR1 SGHTA and CDR2 FQGTGA. The CDR3 has 15 amino acids. DNA for the CDR3: TGTGCCAGCAGCCCAGGGGGTGGCGGCACAGATACGCAGTATTTT. Translated, it gives CASSPGGGGTDTQYF.

The chain employs TRBV6-2 or TRBV6-3 and TRBJ1-3; TRBD1 agrees at 11 bases. CDR1 MNHEY and CDR2 SVGEGT come from the germline V gene. This CDR3 is built from 17 residues. The V gene end was trimmed by 0 bases and the J gene end by 2 bases; junction bases not matched to a gene: 3. The CDR3: CASSYSDRGQAGNTIYF. In DNA form, the CDR3 reads TGTGCCAGCAGTTACTCGGACAGGGGGCAAGCTGGAAACACCATATATTTT.

The rearrangement uses TRBV10-3 and TRBJ2-1, with 9 bases lining up with TRBD2. This CDR3 comprises 14 residues. Germline lookup yields CDR1 ENHRY and CDR2 SYGVKD. The J segment lost 9 bases and the V segment lost 4 bases, leaving 7 bases of the junction unmatched. The CDR3 DNA is TGTGCCATCAGTGTCTTAGCGGGAGCTACTGAGCAGTTCTTC. It is translated as CAISVLAGATEQFF.

V and J are TRBV10-3 and TRBJ2-1; maybe TRBD2 (6 bases). This CDR3 is built from 16 residues. Deletions cut 6 bases from V and 3 bases from J, with 18 bases between. Germline-derived CDR1 and CDR2 are ENHRY and SYGVKD. Written as DNA, the CDR3 is TGTGCCATCAGCCCTAGTGATGCGGGGTTCTACAATGAGCAGTTCTTC. Protein: CAISPSDAGFYNEQFF.

The J gene is TRBJ2-7, the V gene TRBV6-6, with TRBD2 matching 8 bases. Germline lookup yields CDR1 MNHNY and CDR2 SVGAGI (reference sequence). The V segment lost 8 bases and the J segment 1 base; nucleotides outside the gene matches: 4. CDR3 length: 13 amino acids. In nucleotides, the CDR3 is TGTGCCAGCGGGGCGGGGGGATCCTACGAGCAGTACTTC. Its protein is CASGAGGSYEQYF.

The J gene is TRBJ1-1, the V gene TRBV30; D is ambiguous. Per germline, CDR1 GTSNPN and CDR2 SVGIG (reference sequence). The CDR3 consists of 15 residues. Trimming pared 4 bases from V and 0 bases from J, leaving 15 bases between. The CDR3 spells CAWKFRERLNTEAFF. CDR3 nucleotide sequence: TGTGCCTGGAAATTTCGGGAGCGGCTGAACACTGAAGCTTTCTTT.

The chain carries TRBV19 and TRBJ2-5; D is possibly TRBD1 (7 bases). The CDR3 consists of 16 residues. The germline V gene has CDR1 LNHDA and CDR2 SQIVND (reference sequence). Trimming took off 4 bases at V and 3 bases at J, with 18 bases between the two ends. The CDR3 is CASSTYAGTAKETQYF. CDR3 DNA sequence: TGTGCCAGTAGTACCTATGCGGGGACAGCGAAAGAGACCCAGTACTTC.

V gene TRBV30 combines with J gene TRBJ2-4; 13 bases agree with TRBD2. The CDR3 totals 15 residues. Germline V gene lookup returns CDR1 GTSNPN and CDR2 SVGIG (reference sequence). After removal of 4 bases from V and 12 bases from J, the junction contained 12 bases not matched to a gene. Here the CDR3 reads CAWTGGGLAGVGQYF. As DNA, the CDR3 is TGTGCCTGGACTGGAGGTGGACTAGCGGGAGTTGGTCAGTACTTC.

The gene calls are TRBV7-8 and TRBJ1-1, with D possibly TRBD1 on 5 matching bases. In germline, CDR1 is SGHVS, CDR2 FQNEAQ. V dropped 8 bases and J dropped 0 bases, with 19 bases sitting between them. This CDR3 has 16 residues. The CDR3 region is CASSKSDAGVNTEAFF. The DNA of the CDR3 is TGTGCCAGCTCAAAATCCGATGCGGGGGTGAACACTGAAGCTTTCTTT.

The rearrangement joins TRBV24-1 to TRBJ2-4; maybe TRBD1 (5 bases). Looked up from germline, CDR1 is KGHDR and CDR2 is SFDVKD. This CDR3 has 12 residues. V gave up 2 bases and J gave up 13 bases, with 11 bases separating them. CDR3 DNA sequence: TGTGCCACCAGTGATTCAACCAGGGCCCAGTACTTC. Protein product: CATSDSTRAQYF.

V is TRBV25-1 and J is TRBJ2-3, with 7 positions matching TRBD2. Trimming took 6 bases from V and 5 from J; bases not matched to a gene: 17. Germline loops: CDR1 MGHDK, CDR2 SYGVNS. This CDR3 has 17 residues. The CDR3 sequence: CASRPGGRGPAGDTQYF. DNA for the CDR3: TGTGCCAGCAGACCAGGAGGGAGGGGACCTGCGGGAGATACGCAGTATTTT.

The V and J genes are TRBV9 and TRBJ2-1; D possibly corresponds to TRBD2 (5 bases). This CDR3 is 15 amino acids long. Trimming left V 0 bases short and J 2 bases short, with 9 bases between. CDR1 and CDR2 (germline): SGDLS, YYNGEE. CDR3 amino acids: CASSVDSGTYNEQFF. CDR3 in DNA: TGTGCCAGCAGCGTAGACAGCGGAACCTACAATGAGCAGTTCTTC. The full variable domain, with the rest looked up from reference TRBV9 and TRBJ2-1, is DSGVTQTPKHLITATGQRVTLRCSPRSGDLSVYWYQQSLDQGLQFLIQYYNGEERAKGNILERFSAQQFPDLHSELNLSSLELGDSALYFCASSVDSGTYNEQFFGPGTRLTVL.

This rearrangement joins TRBV10-3 to TRBJ1-3, with 7 bases aligning to TRBD1. V lost 2 bases to trimming and J lost 0 bases; unmatched junction nucleotides: 7. The CDR3 has 17 residues. Germline CDR1 is ENHRY and CDR2 is SYGVKD. In DNA, the CDR3 is TGTGCCATCAGTGAGCTGAGGGGGCCAAGCTCTGGAAACACCATATATTTT. It translates to CAISELRGPSSGNTIYF.

CDR3 nucleotides: TGTGCCAGCAGCAGGGGACTAGCGCCCTACAATGAGCAGTTCTTC. Translating gives CASSRGLAPYNEQFF. The J gene is TRBJ2-1, the V gene TRBV19, with 10 bases that match TRBD2. CDR3 size: 15 residues. With V trimmed by 9 bases and J by 2 bases, 7 bases remained unmatched. Germline V gives CDR1 LNHDA, CDR2 SQIVND (reference sequence).

In DNA, the CDR3 is TGTGCCAGCAGCTTAGTAGGGGTGGGCAATGAGCAGTTCTTC. This codes for CASSLVGVGNEQFF. This chain connects TRBV7-9 to TRBJ2-1; a possible D gene is TRBD1 (5 bases). CDR1 is SEHNR, CDR2 FQNEAQ, per germline (reference sequence). The CDR3 has 14 amino acids. V lost 1 base and J 6 bases, leaving 10 bases between the germline ends.

The V call is TRBV5-1, the J call TRBJ1-5; 8 bases line up with TRBD1. The germline V gene has CDR1 SGHRS and CDR2 YFSETQ. J gave up 2 bases and V 5 bases, and 6 bases lay outside the gene matches. The CDR3 is made up of 15 amino acids. The CDR3 sequence is CASSLQGVGNQPQHF. CDR3 coding DNA: TGCGCCAGCAGTCTACAGGGGGTTGGCAATCAGCCCCAGCATTTT.

V and J are TRBV19 and TRBJ1-2; D might be TRBD1 (5 bases). V was trimmed by 4 bases and J by 3 bases, leaving 12 bases between them. Germline V gene lookup returns CDR1 LNHDA and CDR2 SQIVND (reference sequence). The CDR3 sequence is 14 residues long. This chain's CDR3 is CASSTLQGYYGYTF. Written as DNA, the CDR3 is TGTGCCAGTAGTACACTCCAGGGATACTATGGCTACACCTTC. The full variable domain, with the rest looked up from reference TRBV19 and TRBJ1-2, is DGGITQSPKYLFRKEGQNVTLSCEQNLNHDAMYWYRQDPGQGLRLIYYSQIVNDFQKGDIAEGYSVSREKKESFPLTVTSAQKNPTAFYLCASSTLQGYYGYTFGSGTRLTVV.

V is TRBV19 and J is TRBJ1-5; D is undetermined. Germline V gene sequence: CDR1 LNHDA, CDR2 SQIVND (reference sequence). V was trimmed by 5 bases and J by 1 base, leaving 15 bases between them. The CDR3 spans 16 residues. The CDR3: CASSDQARGSNQPQHF. For the CDR3, the DNA is TGTGCCAGTAGTGATCAGGCCCGCGGGAGCAATCAGCCCCAGCATTTT. Combining the CDR3 with reference TRBV19 and TRBJ1-5 gives the whole variable domain DGGITQSPKYLFRKEGQNVTLSCEQNLNHDAMYWYRQDPGQGLRLIYYSQIVNDFQKGDIAEGYSVSREKKESFPLTVTSAQKNPTAFYLCASSDQARGSNQPQHFGDGTRLSIL.

Details on this clone: Other DNA sequences in this sample translate to the same CDR3. The chain carries TRBV5-1 and TRBJ2-3; 7 nucleotides align to TRBD1. CDR1 and CDR2 (germline): SGHRS, YFSETQ. This CDR3 has 14 residues. V gave up 0 bases and J gave up 3 bases; unmatched junction bases: 1. The CDR3 reads CASSLAQGTDTQYF. In nucleotides, the CDR3 is TGCGCCAGCAGCTTGGCACAGGGGACAGATACGCAGTATTTT.